This TCR beta chain is drawn from a study of blood T cells in healthy people across ages. Whole-study findings and limits: The study found more naive CD4+ cells and higher diversity in long-lived than aged donors.

The donors, aged roughly 6 to 90, were healthy Caucasians from Russia. Comments on this clonotype: Antigen unknown.

V was cut by 8 bases and J by 2 bases, with 11 bases left in between. The CDR3 is 13 residues long. Combining a sample-barcoded 5' primer with a J-beta primer mix, a second PCR ran for roughly 6 to 12 cycles. TCRdb independently ran MiXCR on the 5' RACE reads; one entry per CDR3 protein. The sample carries about 1.4 million distinct CDR3 sequences, approximately 59% recorded once. The receptor was derived from a man aged 18-30 years in good health. V and J are TRBV12-3 or TRBV12-4 and TRBJ2-3; D gene uncertain. The sequenced sample was blood. The CDR3 is CASVLAFTDTQYF. The CDR3 bases are TGTGCCAGCGTTTTAGCCTTCACAGATACGCAGTATTTT.